This TCR beta chain is drawn from a study of T cell repertoires in cytomegalovirus infection. Only a few counts were recorded for this clonotype. Its antigen is undetermined. Study results and caveats: Identification of carriers of CMV plus the relevant HLA was performed using cumulative public TCR beta family frequency.

V was shortened by 4 bases and J by 11 bases, with 12 bases between the two germline ends. The CDR3 has 12 residues. The germline gives CDR1 SGHTA, CDR2 FQGTGA. TCRdb reprocessed the reads with MiXCR, giving one entry per CDR3 protein. The repertoire holds fewer than 350,000 distinct CDR3 sequences, with around a tenth as singletons. This sequence originates from a human donor in good health (CMV status not recorded). Some clones in this sample may be carry-over from other donors' samples. V usage is TRBV7-3 and J usage is TRBJ1-5; weak D call: TRBD1 (6 bases). Sequencing was carried out using PBMCs. The CDR3 nucleotides are TGTGCCAGCAGCTCAGGGGTTGGGACCCAGCATTTT. It codes for CASSSGVGTQHF.